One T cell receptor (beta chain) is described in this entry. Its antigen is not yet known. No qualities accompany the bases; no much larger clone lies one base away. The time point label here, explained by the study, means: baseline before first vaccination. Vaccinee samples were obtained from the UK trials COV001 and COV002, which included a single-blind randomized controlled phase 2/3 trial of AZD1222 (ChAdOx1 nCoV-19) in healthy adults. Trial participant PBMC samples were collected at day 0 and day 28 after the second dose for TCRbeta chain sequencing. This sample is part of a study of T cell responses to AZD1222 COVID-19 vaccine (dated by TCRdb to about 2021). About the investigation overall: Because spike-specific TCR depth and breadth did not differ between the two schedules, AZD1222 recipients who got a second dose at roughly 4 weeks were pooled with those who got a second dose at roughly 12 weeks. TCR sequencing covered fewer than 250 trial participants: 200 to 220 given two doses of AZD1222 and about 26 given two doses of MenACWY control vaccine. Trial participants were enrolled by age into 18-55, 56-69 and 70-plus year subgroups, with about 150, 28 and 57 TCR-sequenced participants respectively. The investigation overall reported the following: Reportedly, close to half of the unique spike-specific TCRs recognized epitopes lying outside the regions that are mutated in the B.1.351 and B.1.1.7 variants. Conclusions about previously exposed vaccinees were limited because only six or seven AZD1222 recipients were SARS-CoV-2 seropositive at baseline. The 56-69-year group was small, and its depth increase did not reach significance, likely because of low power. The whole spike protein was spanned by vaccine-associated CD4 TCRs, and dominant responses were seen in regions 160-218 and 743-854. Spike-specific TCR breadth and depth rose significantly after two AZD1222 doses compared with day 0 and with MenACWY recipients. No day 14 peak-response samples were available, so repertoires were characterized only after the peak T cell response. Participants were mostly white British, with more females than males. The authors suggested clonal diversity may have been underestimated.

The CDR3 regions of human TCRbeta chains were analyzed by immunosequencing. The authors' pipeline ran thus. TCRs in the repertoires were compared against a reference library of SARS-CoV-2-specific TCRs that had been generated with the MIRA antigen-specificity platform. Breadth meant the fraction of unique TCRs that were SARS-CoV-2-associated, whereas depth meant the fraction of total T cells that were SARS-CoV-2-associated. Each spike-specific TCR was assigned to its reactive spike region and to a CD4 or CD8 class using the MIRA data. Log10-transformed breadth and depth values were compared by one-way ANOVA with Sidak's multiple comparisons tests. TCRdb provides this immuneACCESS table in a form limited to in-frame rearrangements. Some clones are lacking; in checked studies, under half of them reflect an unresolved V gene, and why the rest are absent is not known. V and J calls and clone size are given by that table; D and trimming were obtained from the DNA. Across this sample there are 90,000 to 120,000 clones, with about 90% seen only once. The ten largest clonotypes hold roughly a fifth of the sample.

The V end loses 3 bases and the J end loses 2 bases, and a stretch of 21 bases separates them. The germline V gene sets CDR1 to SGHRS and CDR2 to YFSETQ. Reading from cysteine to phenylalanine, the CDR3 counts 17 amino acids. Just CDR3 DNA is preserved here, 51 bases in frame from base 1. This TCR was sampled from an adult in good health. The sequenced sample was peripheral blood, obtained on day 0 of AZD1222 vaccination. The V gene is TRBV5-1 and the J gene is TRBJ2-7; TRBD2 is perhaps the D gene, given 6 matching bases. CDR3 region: CASSSQGGGLGTYEQYF. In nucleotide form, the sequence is TGCGCCAGCAGCTCCCAAGGAGGAGGGTTAGGGACCTACGAGCAGTACTTC.